This T cell receptor (beta chain) was identified in a study of T cells after yellow fever vaccination. The TCR cDNA carried a universal primer site and UMIs from 5'RACE template switching. TCRdb re-called the 5' RACE reads through MiXCR, storing one row per CDR3 protein. Here the sample spans approximately 120,000 distinct CDR3 sequences, 7.5% to 10% being singletons. This clonotype was observed a few times. The antigen remains unidentified. The germline V gene encodes CDR1 SGHTA and CDR2 FQGNSA. The CDR3 totals 10 residues. The V end lost 11 bases, the J end lost 7 bases, and 12 bases lay between the germline ends. The study's findings and limits: Across the CD4 and CD8 compartments, a small share of clonotypes was present in both. Contaminants from the bulk population, in the form of abundant clonotypes, could be found in FACS-sorted repertoires. Subsequent to the booster, the majority of primary-vaccination clones reappeared (approximately 95% CD4, around 85% CD8).

The TCR sequence derives from a man aged 18 to 30 who received the YFV17D yellow fever vaccine. V usage is TRBV7-2 and J usage is TRBJ2-7, with D maybe TRBD2 (6 bases). The specimen comprised CD8+ T cells sorted from PBMCs, sampled on the day of the yellow fever booster vaccination. Written as DNA, the CDR3 is TGTGCCCCGGTGGCGGGAGAGCAGTACGTC. It yields the protein CAPVAGEQYV.